Sequencing of this TCR beta chain was carried out in a study of technical replicates of blood from several donors. Clones were read by immunoSEQ multiplex PCR, and TCRdb kept only the in-frame ones, dropping some. The sample lists approximately 70,000 clones, about 90% seen once, with approximately 0.4% in the top ten. Trimming took off 3 bases at V and 2 bases at J, with 8 bases between the two ends. CDR3 length equals 12 residues. Looked up from germline, CDR1 is GTSNPN and CDR2 is SVGIG (reference sequence). The chain carries TRBV30 and TRBJ2-7; D gene ambiguous. This sequence originates from a human donor in good health. The sequencing input was T cells isolated from PBMCs. For the CDR3, the DNA is TGTGCCTGGAGCGCAACTCCCTACGAGCAGTACTTC. Amino acids: CAWSATPYEQYF.